The T cell receptor beta chain described here comes from a study of neurological immune-mediated disorders. Across the study: In a group of some 35 multiple sclerosis patients, roughly 31 had the relapsing-remitting type and 3 had the secondary progressive type.

This clonotype was detected many times. TCRdb redid the calling of the 5' RACE reads with MiXCR, one entry per CDR3 protein. The sample gives around 64,000 distinct CDR3 sequences, roughly 3.1% of which show up once; approximately 4.7% is in the top ten. Deletions cut 1 base from V and 8 bases from J, with 17 bases between. Looked up from germline, CDR1 is LGHNA and CDR2 is YNFKEQ. The CDR3 is 16 amino acids. Input material: PBMCs. The J gene is TRBJ1-4, the V gene TRBV4-2, with unresolved D. The TCR was taken from a woman between 50 and 59 years old with multiple sclerosis. CDR3 sequence reads: CASSQVVQSFGEKLFF. The CDR3, as DNA: TGTGCCAGCAGCCAAGTGGTTCAATCCTTTGGAGAAAAACTGTTTTTT.